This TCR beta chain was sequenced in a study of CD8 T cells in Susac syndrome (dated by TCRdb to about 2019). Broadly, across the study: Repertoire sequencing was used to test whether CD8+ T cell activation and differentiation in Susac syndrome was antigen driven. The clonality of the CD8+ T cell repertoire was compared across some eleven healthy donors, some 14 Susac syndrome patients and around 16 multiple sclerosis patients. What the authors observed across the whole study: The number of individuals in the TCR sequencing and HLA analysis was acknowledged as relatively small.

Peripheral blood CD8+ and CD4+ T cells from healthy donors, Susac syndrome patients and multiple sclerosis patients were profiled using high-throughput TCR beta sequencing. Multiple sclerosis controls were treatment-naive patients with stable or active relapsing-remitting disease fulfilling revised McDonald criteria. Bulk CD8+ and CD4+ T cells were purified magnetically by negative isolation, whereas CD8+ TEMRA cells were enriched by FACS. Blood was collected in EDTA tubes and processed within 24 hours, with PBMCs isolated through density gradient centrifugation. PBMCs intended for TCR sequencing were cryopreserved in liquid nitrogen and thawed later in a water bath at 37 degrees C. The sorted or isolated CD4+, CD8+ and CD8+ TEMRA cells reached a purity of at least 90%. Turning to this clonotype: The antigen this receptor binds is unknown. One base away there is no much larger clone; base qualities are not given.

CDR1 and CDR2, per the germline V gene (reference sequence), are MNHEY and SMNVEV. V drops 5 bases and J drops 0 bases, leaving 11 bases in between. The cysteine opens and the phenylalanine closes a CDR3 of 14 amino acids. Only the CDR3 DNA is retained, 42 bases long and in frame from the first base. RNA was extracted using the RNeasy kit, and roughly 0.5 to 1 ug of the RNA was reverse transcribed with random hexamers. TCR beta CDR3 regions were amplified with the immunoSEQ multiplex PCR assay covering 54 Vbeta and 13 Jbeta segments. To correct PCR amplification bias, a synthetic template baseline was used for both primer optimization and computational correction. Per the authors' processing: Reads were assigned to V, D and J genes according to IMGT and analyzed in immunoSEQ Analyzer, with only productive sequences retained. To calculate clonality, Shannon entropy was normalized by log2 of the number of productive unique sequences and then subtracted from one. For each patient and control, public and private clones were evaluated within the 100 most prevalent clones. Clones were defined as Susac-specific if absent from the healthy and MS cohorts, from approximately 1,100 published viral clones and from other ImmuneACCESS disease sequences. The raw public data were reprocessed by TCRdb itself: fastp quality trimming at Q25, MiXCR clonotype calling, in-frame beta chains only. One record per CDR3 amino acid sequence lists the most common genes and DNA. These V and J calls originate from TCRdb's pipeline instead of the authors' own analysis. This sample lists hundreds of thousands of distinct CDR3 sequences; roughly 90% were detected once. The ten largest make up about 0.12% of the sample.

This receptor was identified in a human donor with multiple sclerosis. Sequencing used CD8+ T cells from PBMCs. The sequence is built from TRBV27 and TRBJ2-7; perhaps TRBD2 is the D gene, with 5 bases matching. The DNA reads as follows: TGTGCCAGCAGTCTAAGCGGTCACTCCTACGAGCAGTACTTC. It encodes CASSLSGHSYEQYF.